This TCR beta chain was identified in a study of blood T cell repertoires in COVID-19. In the study overall: PBMCs, B-cell-depleted T cells, or T cells provided the cDNA or gDNA that made up the material.

Methods used by the authors: Amplification with reference gene primers provided the estimates of nucleated cell counts. Data came from immunoSEQ multiplex PCR; TCRdb stores just in-frame clones and leaves some out. V and J calls and clone size are copied from that table; D and trimming were computed from the DNA. The data show about 55,000 clones, 87% seen once. CDR1 and CDR2 from the germline V gene are SGHRS and YFSETQ. The CDR3 length is 14 residues. Trimming stripped 0 bases from V and 2 bases from J, with 8 bases between. The sequencing input was peripheral blood. The chain uses TRBV5-1 and TRBJ2-5, with unresolved D. The source is a man between 40 and 49 years old with COVID-19, enrolled during active disease. CDR3 in DNA: TGCGCCAGCAGCTTGGAGGCGAGGCAAGAGACCCAGTACTTC. It yields the protein CASSLEARQETQYF.